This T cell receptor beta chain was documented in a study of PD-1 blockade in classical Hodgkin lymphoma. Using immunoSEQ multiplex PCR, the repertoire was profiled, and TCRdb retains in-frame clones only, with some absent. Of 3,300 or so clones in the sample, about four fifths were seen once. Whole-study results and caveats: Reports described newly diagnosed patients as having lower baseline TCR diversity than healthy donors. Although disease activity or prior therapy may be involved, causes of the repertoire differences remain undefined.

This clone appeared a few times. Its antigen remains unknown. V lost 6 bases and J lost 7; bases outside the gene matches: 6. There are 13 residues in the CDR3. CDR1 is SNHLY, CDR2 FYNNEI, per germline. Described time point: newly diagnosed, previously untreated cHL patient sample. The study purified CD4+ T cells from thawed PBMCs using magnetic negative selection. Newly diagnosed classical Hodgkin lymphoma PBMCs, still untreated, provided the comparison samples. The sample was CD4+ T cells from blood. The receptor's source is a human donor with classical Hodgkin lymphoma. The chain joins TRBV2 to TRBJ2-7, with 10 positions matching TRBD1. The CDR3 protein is CASSDRGQGEQYF. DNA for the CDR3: TGTGCCAGCAGCGACAGGGGGCAAGGAGAGCAGTACTTC.